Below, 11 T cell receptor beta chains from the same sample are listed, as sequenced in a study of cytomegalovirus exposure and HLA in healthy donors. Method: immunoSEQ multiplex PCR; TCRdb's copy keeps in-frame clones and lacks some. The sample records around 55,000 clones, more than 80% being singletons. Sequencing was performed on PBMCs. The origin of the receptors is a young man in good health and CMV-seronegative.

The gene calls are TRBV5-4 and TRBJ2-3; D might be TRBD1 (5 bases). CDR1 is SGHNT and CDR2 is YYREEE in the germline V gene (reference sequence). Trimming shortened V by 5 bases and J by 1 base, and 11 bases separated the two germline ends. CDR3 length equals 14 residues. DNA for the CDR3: TGTGCCAGCAGTAATGACAGCCGCACAGATACGCAGTATTTT. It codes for CASSNDSRTDTQYF.

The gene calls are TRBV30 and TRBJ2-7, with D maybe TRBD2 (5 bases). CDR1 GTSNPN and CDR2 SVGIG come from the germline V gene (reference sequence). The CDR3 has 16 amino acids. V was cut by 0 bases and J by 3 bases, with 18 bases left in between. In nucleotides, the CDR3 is TGTGCCTGGAGTGTACGATCGTGGTCTCGGGGCTACGAGCAGTACTTC. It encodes CAWSVRSWSRGYEQYF.

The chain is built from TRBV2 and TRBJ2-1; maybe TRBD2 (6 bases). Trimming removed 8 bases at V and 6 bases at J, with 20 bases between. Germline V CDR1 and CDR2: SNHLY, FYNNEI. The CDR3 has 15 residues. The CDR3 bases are TGTGCCAGCGGTGGGAGGACCCCTACTCTCAATGAGCAGTTCTTC. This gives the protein CASGGRTPTLNEQFF.

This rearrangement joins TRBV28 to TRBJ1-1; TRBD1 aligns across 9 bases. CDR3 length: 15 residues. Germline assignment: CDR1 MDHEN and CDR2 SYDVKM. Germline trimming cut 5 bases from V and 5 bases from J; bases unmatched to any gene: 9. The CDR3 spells CASSEPDRGWTEAFF. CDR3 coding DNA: TGTGCCAGCAGTGAACCGGACAGGGGATGGACTGAAGCTTTCTTT.

CDR3: CASTGDWKTQYF. The CDR3 coding sequence is TGTGCCAGCACGGGTGATTGGAAGACCCAGTACTTC. The gene calls are TRBV6-1 and TRBJ2-5; D gene uncertain. Trimming left V 7 bases short and J 6 bases short, with 12 bases between. This CDR3 has 12 residues. In germline, CDR1 is MNHNS, CDR2 SASEGT.

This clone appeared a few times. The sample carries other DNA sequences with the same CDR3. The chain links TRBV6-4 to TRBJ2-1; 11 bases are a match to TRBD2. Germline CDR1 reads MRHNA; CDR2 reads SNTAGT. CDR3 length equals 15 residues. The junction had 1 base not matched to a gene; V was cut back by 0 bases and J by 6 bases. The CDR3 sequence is CASSDSTSGSNEQFF. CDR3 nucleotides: TGTGCCAGCAGTGACTCAACTAGCGGGAGCAATGAGCAGTTCTTC.

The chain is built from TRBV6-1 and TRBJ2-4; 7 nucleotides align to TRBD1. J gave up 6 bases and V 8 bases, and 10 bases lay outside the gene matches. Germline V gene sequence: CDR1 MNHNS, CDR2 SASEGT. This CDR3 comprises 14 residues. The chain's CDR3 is CASSDLGQLNIQYF. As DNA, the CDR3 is TGTGCCAGCTCGGATCTGGGACAGCTAAACATTCAGTACTTC.

CDR3 in amino acids: CASSPDRQAEAFF. CDR3 nucleotides: TGTGCCAGCAGCCCTGATCGACAGGCTGAAGCTTTCTTT. The chain links TRBV7-8 to TRBJ1-1; D is perhaps TRBD1 (6 bases). Trimming pared 5 bases from V and 6 bases from J, leaving 13 bases between. CDR1 and CDR2 from the germline V gene are SGHVS and FQNEAQ. CDR3 length equals 13 residues. Full variable domain (rest looked up from reference TRBV7-8 and TRBJ1-1): GAGVSQSPRYKVAKRGQDVALRCDPISGHVSLFWYQQALGQGPEFLTYFQNEAQLDKSGLPSDRFFAERPEGSVSTLKIQRTQQEDSAVYLCASSPDRQAEAFFGQGTRLTVV.

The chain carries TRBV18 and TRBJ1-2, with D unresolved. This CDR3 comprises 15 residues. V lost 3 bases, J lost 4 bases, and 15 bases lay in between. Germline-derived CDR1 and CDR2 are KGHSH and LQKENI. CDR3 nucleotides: TGTGCCAGCTCACCTAAGGAGGGTGGAGCCTATGGCTACACCTTC. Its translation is CASSPKEGGAYGYTF.

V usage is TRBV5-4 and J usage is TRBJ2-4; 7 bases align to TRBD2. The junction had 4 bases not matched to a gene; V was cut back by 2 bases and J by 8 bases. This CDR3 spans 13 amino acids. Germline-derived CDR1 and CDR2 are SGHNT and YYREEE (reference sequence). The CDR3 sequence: CASSFGGSDIQYF. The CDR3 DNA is TGTGCCAGCAGCTTCGGGGGGTCTGACATTCAGTACTTC.

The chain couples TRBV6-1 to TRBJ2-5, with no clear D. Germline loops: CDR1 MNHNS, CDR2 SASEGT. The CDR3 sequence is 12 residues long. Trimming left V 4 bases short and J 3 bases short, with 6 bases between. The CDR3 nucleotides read TGTGCCAGCAGTGCCCTAAAAGAGACCCAGTACTTC. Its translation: CASSALKETQYF.